This T cell receptor (beta chain) stems from a study of cytomegalovirus exposure and HLA in healthy donors. General study findings and limits: TCR clusters originating in the first cohort tended to co-occur in the approximately 130 validation repertoires, according to a later analysis. The authors confirmed in vitro that a few CMV-associated chains were specific for CMV antigens.

V lost 5 bases and J lost 0; bases outside the gene matches: 8. The CDR3 is 16 amino acids. Germline CDR1 is SEHNR and CDR2 is FQNEAQ (reference sequence). Produced via immunoSEQ multiplex PCR; TCRdb's table is partial and in-frame only. The data show 250,000 to 300,000 clones, just over 85% seen once. As to this clone: The antigen remains unidentified.

Sequencing input: PBMCs. This TCR came from a woman between 18 and 29 years old in good health and CMV-seronegative. The chain uses TRBV7-9 and TRBJ2-3; 7 bases align to TRBD2. Here the CDR3 reads CASSPWEGGSTDTQYF. CDR3 nucleotide sequence: TGTGCCAGCAGCCCGTGGGAGGGAGGAAGCACAGATACGCAGTATTTT.